The T cell receptor (beta chain) described here comes from a study of blood T cells in healthy people across ages. Study at large: Capture by template switching was about one barcoded beta molecule per two T cells. The study's findings and limits: Naive T cell percentage by flow cytometry tracked strongly with beta diversity.

Per sample, a minimum of 6.5 million PBMCs were isolated. With a J-beta primer mix and a sample-barcoded 5' primer, a second PCR ran roughly 6 to 11 cycles. TCRdb processed the 5' RACE reads anew with MiXCR; each CDR3 protein has one entry. The sample contains roughly 1,300,000 distinct CDR3 sequences, approximately 59% of which appear only once. Comment on this clonotype: Its antigen is unknown.

The V and J ends lost 3 bases and 7 bases respectively, with 6 bases between them. Looked up from germline, CDR1 is SQVTM and CDR2 is ANQGSEA. CDR3 length: 10 amino acids. The receptor's source is a young man in good health. The chain carries TRBV29-1 and TRBJ2-5; D is unclear. The source material was blood. The CDR3 here is CSVDPMTQYF. The CDR3 DNA reads TGCAGCGTTGACCCGATGACCCAGTACTTC. The whole variable domain, remainder taken from reference TRBV29-1 and TRBJ2-5, is SAVISQKPSRDICQRGTSLTIQCQVDSQVTMMFWYRQQPGQSLTLIATANQGSEATYESGFVIDKFPISRPNLTFSTLTVSNMSPEDSSIYLCSVDPMTQYFGPGTRLLVL.